This TCR beta chain came from a study of T cells in Graves' hyperthyroidism and ophthalmopathy. V shed 4 bases and J 1 base; nucleotides not matched to a gene: 4. Germline CDR1 and CDR2: SGHTA and FQGNSA. The CDR3 is made up of 15 amino acids. The study, taken as a whole, reports: A model built on 13 V-J features separated ophthalmopathy from stable hyperthyroidism. Clonotypes that were expanded in thyroid above 0.001 mostly appeared in blood too.

This clonotype showed up just a few times. Its antigen is still unknown. Researchers took RNA transcripts and amplified the TCR beta CDR3 regions from them. TCR CDR3 underwent first-round RT-PCR with the HTBI primer set. TCRdb re-derived calls from the multiplex PCR reads in MiXCR, one entry per CDR3 protein. The sample has under 450,000 distinct CDR3 sequences, roughly 13% seen once. This receptor was identified in a young man with Graves' hyperthyroidism that later progressed to Graves' ophthalmopathy. This sequence joins TRBV7-2 and TRBJ1-5; 7 nucleotides align to TRBD1. Source material: blood. The CDR3 sequence is CASSSGQVSNQPQHF. As DNA, the CDR3 is TGTGCCAGCAGCTCCGGACAGGTCAGCAATCAGCCCCAGCATTTT. Full variable domain (outside the CDR3, taken from reference TRBV7-2 and TRBJ1-5): GAGVSQSPSNKVTEKGKDVELRCDPISGHTALYWYRQSLGQGLEFLIYFQGNSAPDKSGLPSDRFSAERTGGSVSTLTIQRTQQEDSAVYLCASSSGQVSNQPQHFGDGTRLSIL.